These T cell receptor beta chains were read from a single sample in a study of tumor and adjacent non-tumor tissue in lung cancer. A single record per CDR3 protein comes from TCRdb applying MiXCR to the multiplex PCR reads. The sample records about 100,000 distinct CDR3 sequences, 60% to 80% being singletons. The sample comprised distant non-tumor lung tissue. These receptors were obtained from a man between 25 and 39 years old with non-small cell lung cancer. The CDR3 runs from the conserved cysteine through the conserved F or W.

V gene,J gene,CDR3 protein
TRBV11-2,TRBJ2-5,CASSRPWGQETQCF
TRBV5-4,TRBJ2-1,CASRSSGNNEQFF
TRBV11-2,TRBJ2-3,CASSLRWWVTDTQYF
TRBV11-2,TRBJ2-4,CASSPLGGVKNIQYF
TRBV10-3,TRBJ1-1,CAISEQINTEAFF
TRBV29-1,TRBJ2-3,CSLEGTDTQYF
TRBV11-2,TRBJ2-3,CASSSRTDTQYF
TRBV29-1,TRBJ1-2,CNVGSSSGYTF
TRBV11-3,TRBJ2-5,CTSNSGTGVETQYF
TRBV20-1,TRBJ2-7,CSARGTYEQYF
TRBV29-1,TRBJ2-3,CSGRLAGGFTDMQYF
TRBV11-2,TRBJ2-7,CAISTLGTRYHEQYF
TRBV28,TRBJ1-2,CASSSFGLAYSYTF
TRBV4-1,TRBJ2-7,CASSHGGQGNDHYF
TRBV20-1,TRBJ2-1,CRLAGRSVPWDEHFF
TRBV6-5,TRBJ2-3,CASTHQRGHTQYF
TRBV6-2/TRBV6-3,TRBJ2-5,CVSSYGGRQETQYF
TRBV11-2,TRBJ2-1,CASSLRENEQFF
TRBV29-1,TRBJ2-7,CSAGQGVGGDQYF
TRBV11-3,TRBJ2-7,CASSSIGYERYF
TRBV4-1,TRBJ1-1,CASSQQGNMNTEAFF
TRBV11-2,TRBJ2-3,CASSLLESVTQYF
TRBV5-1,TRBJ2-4,CVSGLDYGRGNIQYF
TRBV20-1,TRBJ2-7,CSALNIRRTSGRSRDQYF
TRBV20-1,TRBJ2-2,CSARNLRGYRDGELSF
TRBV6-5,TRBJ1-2,CASSMGRGRGSGYTF
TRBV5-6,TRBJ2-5,CASSLTGPQGETQYF
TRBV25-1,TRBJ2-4,CASSETAIVKNIQYF
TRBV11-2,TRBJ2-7,CVSSLDARVQYF
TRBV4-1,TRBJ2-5,CTSNQDGGLAGGTETHYF
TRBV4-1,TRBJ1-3,CASSQRGGTSGNTIYF
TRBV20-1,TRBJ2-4,CSARTGSKNIQYF
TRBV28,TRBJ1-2,CASRDTASSYTF
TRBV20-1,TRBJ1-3,CSAGGGSSGNTIYF
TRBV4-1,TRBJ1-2,CASSQRTDVYGYTF
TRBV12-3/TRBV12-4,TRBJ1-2,CASNLGKGYAF
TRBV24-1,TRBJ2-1,CVTSDYPGKENNEQFF
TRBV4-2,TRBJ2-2,CARSQHRGWNTGELFF
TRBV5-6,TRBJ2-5,CASSLTDPQGESQYF
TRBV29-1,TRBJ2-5,CNVGLTGHETQYF
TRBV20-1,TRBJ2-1,CSAIDVDVFYNEQFF
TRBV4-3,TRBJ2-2,CTSSQGATGEETGELFF
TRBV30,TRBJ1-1,CAWSPGLRNIEAFF
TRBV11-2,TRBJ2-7,CASSLGLAGGSYEQYF
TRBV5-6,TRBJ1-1,CARSFGRTTEAFF
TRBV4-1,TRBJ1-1,CASSQLTGHPNTEAFF
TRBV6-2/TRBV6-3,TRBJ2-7,CASSYVTGGYEQYF
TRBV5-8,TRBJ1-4,CANSLTGQEKLFF